Sequencing of this TCR beta chain was carried out in a study of blood T cell repertoires in COVID-19. About the research overall: Researchers got acute and convalescent COVID-19 samples from the United States, Italy and Spain. T cells, B-cell-depleted T cells, or PBMCs supplied cDNA or gDNA.

Original data processing: For nucleated cells, counts were estimated from reference gene primer amplification. The repertoire was sequenced with immunoSEQ multiplex PCR; TCRdb's copy has only in-frame clones and lacks some. V and J calls plus clone size are reproduced from that table; the DNA served to infer D and trimming. The sample lists tens of thousands of clones; more than 80% were seen once. This clone was counted a few times. Trimming took 5 bases from V and 3 from J, leaving 10 bases between them. Germline lookup yields CDR1 MNHEY and CDR2 SVGAGI. There are 13 residues in the CDR3. The chain recombines TRBV6-5 with TRBJ1-2, with D hard to call. The receptor was derived from a woman in her 70s with acute or convalescent COVID-19. Sequencing used peripheral blood. In DNA, the CDR3 is TGTGCCAGCAGTCCCGGAGGGTACTATGGCTACACCTTC. This sequence encodes CASSPGGYYGYTF.